The clone carrying this T cell receptor beta chain came up a few times. TCRdb called the RT-PCR reads again in MiXCR, with one record for every CDR3 protein. In the table there are approximately 570,000 distinct CDR3 sequences, under 9% of which are singletons. The data derive from a study of response to subunit inactivated influenza vaccine. This receptor was identified in a man between 50 and 69 years old who received an inactivated influenza vaccine. The sequencing here drew on PBMCs from blood, taken roughly 24 months after vaccination.

The DNA for the CDR3 is TGTGCCAGCACACCAACAGGGGAAGGCGTTTACGAGCAGTACTTC. It codes for CASTPTGEGVYEQYF. V is TRBV27 and J is TRBJ2-7; 7 positions match TRBD1. The CDR3 has 15 residues. Per germline, CDR1 MNHEY and CDR2 SMNVEV (reference sequence). Trimming removed 7 bases from V and 4 bases from J; junction bases left unmatched: 13.